This T cell receptor (beta chain) comes out of a study of cytotoxic CD8 clonotypes in ibrutinib-treated CLL. The wider study: Each sample contained, on average, about 250,000 productive templates and 75,000 to 95,000 productive rearrangements.

Germline V gene lookup returns CDR1 SQVTM and CDR2 ANQGSEA. This CDR3 contains 14 residues. The germline V and J ends were trimmed by 4 bases and 4 bases, with 17 bases remaining between them. TCRdb keeps only in-frame clones here, not all; method: immunoSEQ multiplex PCR. The data contain under 300,000 clones, 70% of them singletons. This receptor was obtained from a human donor with chronic lymphocytic leukemia. This specimen was PBMCs, taken after 24 months of ibrutinib treatment. The V and J genes are TRBV29-1 and TRBJ2-7; the D call may be TRBD1 or TRBD2 (6 bases each). The CDR3 protein is CSVGGASLSYEQYF. CDR3 nucleotide sequence: TGCAGCGTTGGGGGGGCCAGCCTATCGTACGAGCAGTACTTC.